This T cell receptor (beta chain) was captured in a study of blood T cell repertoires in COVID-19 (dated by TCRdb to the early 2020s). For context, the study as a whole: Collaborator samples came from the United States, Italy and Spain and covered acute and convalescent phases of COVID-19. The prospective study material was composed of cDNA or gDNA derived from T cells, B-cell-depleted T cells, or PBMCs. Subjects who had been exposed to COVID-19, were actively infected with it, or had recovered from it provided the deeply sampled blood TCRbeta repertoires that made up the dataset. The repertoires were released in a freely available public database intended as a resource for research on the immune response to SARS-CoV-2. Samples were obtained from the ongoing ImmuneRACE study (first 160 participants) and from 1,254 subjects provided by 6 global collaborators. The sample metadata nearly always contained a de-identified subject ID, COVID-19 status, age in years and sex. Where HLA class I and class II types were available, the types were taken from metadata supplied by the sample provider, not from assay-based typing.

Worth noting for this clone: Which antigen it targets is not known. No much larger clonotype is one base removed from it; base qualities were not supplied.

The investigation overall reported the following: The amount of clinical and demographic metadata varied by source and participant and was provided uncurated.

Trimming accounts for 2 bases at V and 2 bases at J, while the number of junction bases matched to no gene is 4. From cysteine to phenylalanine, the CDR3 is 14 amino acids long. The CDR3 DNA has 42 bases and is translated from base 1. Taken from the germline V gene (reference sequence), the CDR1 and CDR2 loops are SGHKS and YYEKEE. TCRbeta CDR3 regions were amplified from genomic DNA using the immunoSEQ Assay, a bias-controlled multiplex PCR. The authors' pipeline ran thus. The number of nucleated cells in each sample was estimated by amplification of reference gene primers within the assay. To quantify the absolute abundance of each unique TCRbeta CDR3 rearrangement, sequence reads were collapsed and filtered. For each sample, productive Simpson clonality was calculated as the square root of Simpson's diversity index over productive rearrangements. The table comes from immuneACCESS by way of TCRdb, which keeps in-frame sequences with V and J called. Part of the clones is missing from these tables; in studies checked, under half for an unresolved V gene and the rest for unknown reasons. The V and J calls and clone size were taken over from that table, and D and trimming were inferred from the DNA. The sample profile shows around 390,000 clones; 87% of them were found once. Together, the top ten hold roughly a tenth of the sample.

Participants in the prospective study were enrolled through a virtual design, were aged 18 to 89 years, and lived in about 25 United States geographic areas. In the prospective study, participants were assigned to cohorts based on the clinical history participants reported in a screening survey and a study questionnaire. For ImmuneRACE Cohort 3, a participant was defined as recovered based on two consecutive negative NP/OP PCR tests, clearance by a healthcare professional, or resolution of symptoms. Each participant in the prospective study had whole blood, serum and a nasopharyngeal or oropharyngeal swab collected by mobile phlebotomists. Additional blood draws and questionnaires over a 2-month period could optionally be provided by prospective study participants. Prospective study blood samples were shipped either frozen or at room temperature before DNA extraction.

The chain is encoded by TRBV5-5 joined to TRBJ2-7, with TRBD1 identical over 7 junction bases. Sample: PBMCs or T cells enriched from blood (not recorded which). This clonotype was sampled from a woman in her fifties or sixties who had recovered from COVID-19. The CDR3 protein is CASSLRDRTYEQYF. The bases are TGTGCCAGCAGCTTACGGGACAGAACCTACGAGCAGTACTTC.